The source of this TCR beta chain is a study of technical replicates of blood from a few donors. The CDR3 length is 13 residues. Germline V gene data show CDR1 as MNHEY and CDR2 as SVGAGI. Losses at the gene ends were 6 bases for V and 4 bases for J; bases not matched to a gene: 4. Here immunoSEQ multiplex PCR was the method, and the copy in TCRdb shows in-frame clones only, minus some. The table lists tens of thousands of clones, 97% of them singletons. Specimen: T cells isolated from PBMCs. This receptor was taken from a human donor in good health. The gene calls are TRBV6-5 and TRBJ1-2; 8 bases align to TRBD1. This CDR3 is CASRRDRGYGYTF. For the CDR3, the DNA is TGTGCCAGCAGACGTGACAGGGGCTATGGCTACACCTTC.